A single sample is the source of the 8 T cell receptor beta chains below, sequenced in a study of human T cells and chemical hapten exposure. MiXCR was run by TCRdb on the RACE reads, yielding one entry per CDR3 protein. The table shows a few hundred thousand distinct CDR3 sequences, with about 4.4% occurring only once. Time point of the sample: patch test 1, 2 weeks after DPC sensitization. Treatment defined: therapeutic diphenylcyclopropenone sensitization with weekly scalp DPC. Sample: whole blood, taken in connection with sensitization to the hapten diphenylcyclopropenone (DPC). Receptor source: a woman aged 50 to 60 with alopecia areata. Some clones in this sample may be carry-over from other donors' samples.

Only a few counts were recorded for this clonotype. One junction end does not reproduce the germline sequence, and a read error may be involved. This chain connects TRBV20-1 to TRBJ1-6, with D unresolved. This CDR3 is 13 amino acids long. Germline V gives CDR1 DFQATT, CDR2 SNEGSKA (reference sequence). The CDR3 DNA reads as TGCAGTGCTAAGGCCGAGGACGGAGGAGGATCCAACTTT. Amino acid sequence: CSAKAEDGGGSNF.

This clonotype was seen a few times. The chain combines TRBV12-3 or TRBV12-4 with TRBJ2-3; tentatively, D is TRBD1 or TRBD2 (6 bases each). This CDR3 comprises 14 residues. V gave up 5 bases and J gave up 1 base, with 10 bases separating them. CDR3 residues: CASSGGGRTDTQYF. The CDR3 DNA is TGTGCCAGCAGTGGAGGGGGGCGCACAGATACGCAGTATTTT.

This rearrangement joins TRBV6-4 to TRBJ2-7; the match to TRBD2 covers 9 bases. CDR1 is MRHNA, CDR2 SNTAGT, per germline. The CDR3 consists of 14 residues. The ends lost 4 bases at V and 4 bases at J; junction bases unmatched: 5. The CDR3 DNA sequence: TGTGCCAGCAGTGGCGGGAGGGCCAAGTACGAGCAGTACTTC. Amino acids: CASSGGRAKYEQYF.

This clonotype was observed many times. V is TRBV19 and J is TRBJ2-7; D is unresolved. V was pared by 3 bases and J by 2 bases, with 11 bases between. The CDR3 sequence is 14 residues long. Germline V gene sequence: CDR1 LNHDA, CDR2 SQIVND (reference sequence). The CDR3 DNA is TGTGCCAGTAGTATCGACTCATCTACCTACGAGCAGTACTTC. Residues: CASSIDSSTYEQYF.

The chain links TRBV7-2 to TRBJ2-3, with unresolved D. Trimming removed 1 base from V and 2 bases from J, with 10 bases in between. The CDR3 has 15 residues. CDR1 and CDR2 from the germline V gene are SGHTA and FQGNSA. The CDR3 region has the DNA TGTGCCAGCAGCTTAGTTCTGGTTACCACAGATACGCAGTATTTT. Translating gives CASSLVLVTTDTQYF. The full variable domain, in which reference TRBV7-2 and TRBJ2-3 provide the parts outside the CDR3, is GAGVSQSPSNKVTEKGKDVELRCDPISGHTALYWYRQSLGQGLEFLIYFQGNSAPDKSGLPSDRFSAERTGGSVSTLTIQRTQQEDSAVYLCASSLVLVTTDTQYFGPGTRLTVL.

This clonotype was counted ten times or more. The rearrangement links TRBV4-2 to TRBJ1-1; D unresolved. V was clipped by 5 bases and J by 3 bases, with 13 bases between them. The CDR3 extends over 14 amino acids. CDR1 is LGHNA and CDR2 is YNFKEQ in the germline V gene. The CDR3: CASSEGFSDTEAFF. The CDR3 DNA reads as TGTGCCAGCAGCGAAGGGTTCAGCGACACTGAAGCTTTCTTT.

The chain has TRBV13 and TRBJ2-7; tentatively, D is TRBD2 (5 bases). The V and J ends lost 5 bases and 7 bases respectively, with 12 bases between them. The CDR3 has 12 amino acids. Germline V CDR1 and CDR2: PRHDT, FYEKMQ (reference sequence). Written as DNA, the CDR3 is TGTGCCAGCAGCCCAGTCGGCGGGGAGCAGTACTTC. Protein sequence: CASSPVGGEQYF.

This clonotype has just a few counts. DNA of the CDR3: TGTGCCAGCAGTAATATGGCCGGGGCCAACGTCCTGACTTTC. Translation: CASSNMAGANVLTF. The chain joins TRBV6-5 to TRBJ2-6; D gene unclear. V was pared by 5 bases and J by 4 bases, with 9 bases between. The CDR3 totals 14 residues. Germline assignment: CDR1 MNHEY and CDR2 SVGAGI.